This record concerns one T cell receptor beta chain sequence. These data originate in a study of graft-versus-host responses after intestinal transplantation. Study at large: Grafts that recipients had were multivisceral, liver-intestinal, or isolated intestinal transplants. Each recipient received anti-thymocyte globulin induction, then tacrolimus and steroids for about 3 years.

J was trimmed by 2 bases and V by 1 base; bases with no gene match: 7. The CDR3 has 17 residues. CDR1 is LNHDA and CDR2 is SQIVND in the germline V gene (reference sequence). Generated by immunoSEQ multiplex PCR, the TCRdb table keeps only in-frame clones and is missing some. Of tens of thousands of clones in the sample, around 94% are singletons; the top ten hold approximately 0.76%. The clonotype originates from a human patient who received an intestinal transplant, so some T cells may come from the graft donor. The input for sequencing was PBMCs, taken 16 days after intestinal transplant. The V call is TRBV19, the J call TRBJ2-7; 11 bases are shared with TRBD2. CDR3 in amino acids: CASSIGPGTSGTYEQYF. The DNA of the CDR3 is TGTGCCAGTAGTATAGGCCCCGGGACTAGCGGTACCTACGAGCAGTACTTC.